A selection of T cell receptor beta chains follows, all from one sample in a study of cytomegalovirus exposure and HLA in healthy donors. Only in-frame clones appear in the TCRdb table, and some are missing; sequencing was by immunoSEQ multiplex PCR. Of approximately 190,000 clones in the sample, about four fifths were seen once. The sample comprised PBMCs. The receptors were gathered from a young woman in good health and CMV-seronegative. CDR3s include the opening cysteine and the closing phenylalanine or tryptophan. D genes are given only for firm matches. Clone sizes are given selectively: once, few, many, or a class where the clone is expanded.

j_call clone_size d_call v_call cdr3_nt cdr3_aa
TRBJ1-4 . . TRBV6-1 TGTGCCAGCAGAGGGGGGGCTAATGAAAAACTGTTTTTT CASRGGANEKLFF
TRBJ1-2 once TRBD1 TRBV12-5 TGTGCTAGTGGTTTGACATCCGGGACAGGGCCGCTAAAAGGCTACACCTTC CASGLTSGTGPLKGYTF
TRBJ1-4 once TRBD1 TRBV5-5 TGTGCCAGCAGCTCACCGGGACAGCTAAATGAAAAACTGTTTTTT CASSSPGQLNEKLFF
TRBJ1-2 once TRBD1 TRBV2 TGTGCCAGCAGTAAAACGACAGGGGGCGGCTACACCTTC CASSKTTGGGYTF
TRBJ2-3 . . TRBV6-5 TGTGCCAGCAGTTACTCGGGAGCCGCGGATACGCAGTATTTT CASSYSGAADTQYF
TRBJ1-4 . . TRBV28 TGTGCCAGCAGTTTAGGGAGGGGAGGGAATGAAAAACTGTTTTTT CASSLGRGGNEKLFF
TRBJ2-3 once TRBD2 TRBV5-1 TGCGCCAGCAGCGGGGGGACTAGCGGGGCGGGCACAGATACGCAGTATTTT CASSGGTSGAGTDTQYF
TRBJ2-3 . . TRBV7-9 TGTGCCAGCAGCCGTAACACAGATACGCAGTATTTT CASSRNTDTQYF
TRBJ2-5 . TRBD2 TRBV30 TGTGCCTGGACTAGCGGGAGTTTGTCGGAGACCCAGTACTTC CAWTSGSLSETQYF
TRBJ2-1 . TRBD2 TRBV27 TGTGCCAGCAGTTTAATCGGCGGGAGGGCCGGGTTCAATGAGCAGTTCTTC CASSLIGGRAGFNEQFF
TRBJ1-2 . . TRBV27 TGTGCCAGCACTAACACCGGGCCCCCATTTGTAGGGGACTATGGCTACACCTTC CASTNTGPPFVGDYGYTF
TRBJ1-2 . . TRBV29-1 TGCAGCGTTGACAGCGCCCGTAGGGGCTACACCTTC CSVDSARRGYTF
TRBJ1-2 . TRBD1 TRBV18 TGTGCCAGCTCACCAAACGACAGGGCAAACTATGGCTACACCTTC CASSPNDRANYGYTF
TRBJ1-1 . TRBD1 TRBV11-3 TGTGCCAGCAGCTTACGGGACAGGGTTTACAGTGGCACTGAAGCTTTCTTT CASSLRDRVYSGTEAFF
TRBJ2-1 . TRBD1 TRBV6-5 TGTGCCAGCAGTCCCGGGACAGGGCGTAATGAGCAGTTCTTC CASSPGTGRNEQFF
TRBJ2-7 . . TRBV7-9 TGTGCCAGCAGCTTTTTCCTCTCTTGGCAGTACTTC CASSFFLSWQYF
TRBJ1-2 . . TRBV7-8 TGTGCCAGCAGCGCCACAGGAGTGTACACCTTC CASSATGVYTF
TRBJ1-1 few . TRBV5-5 TGTGCCAGCAGCTACGGGTGGGGGGGAGCTTTCTTT CASSYGWGGAFF
TRBJ1-2 . . TRBV7-9 TGTGCCAGCAGCCCCCTACGGGACTCGGGTGGCTACACCTTC CASSPLRDSGGYTF
TRBJ2-3 . TRBD2 TRBV27 TGTGCCAGCATGGGCAGCGGGAGAACAGATACGCAGTATTTT CASMGSGRTDTQYF
TRBJ2-5 . TRBD2 TRBV5-4 TGTGCCAGCAGCTTGGCCCGGGGAGGGATATCCCAAGAGACCCAGTACTTC CASSLARGGISQETQYF
TRBJ2-7 . . TRBV4-1 TGCGCCAGCAGCCAAAAAGCGTTGGACATTATCTCCTACGAGCAGTACTTC CASSQKALDIISYEQYF
TRBJ1-4 . . TRBV19 TGTGCCACTTTAAGGACTGGACAGTTTAATGAAAAACTGTTTTTT CATLRTGQFNEKLFF
TRBJ2-3 . . TRBV27 TGTGCCAGCAGCCTTTCGGGTTCTCGGGCAGATACGCAGTATTTT CASSLSGSRADTQYF
TRBJ1-2 . TRBD1 TRBV5-5 TGTGCCAGCACCCGGACAGGGGCGTTGAAATATGGCTACACCTTC CASTRTGALKYGYTF
TRBJ2-2 . TRBD1 TRBV28 TGTGCCAGCAGGGCTGACAGGGTGGGTCCCGGGGAGCTGTTTTTT CASRADRVGPGELFF